This is a list of T cell receptor beta chains from one sample in a study of T cell responses to AZD1222 COVID-19 vaccine. Data came from immunoSEQ multiplex PCR; TCRdb stores just in-frame clones and leaves some out. The data contain 110,000 to 150,000 clones, about 93% of them singletons. This specimen consisted of peripheral blood, obtained on day 0 of AZD1222 vaccination. These receptors originate from an adult in good health. The CDR3 runs from the conserved cysteine through the conserved F or W. A D gene is named only where the DNA matches it firmly. The size of a clone is reported for some rows only, either as once, few or many, or as a class for expanded clones.

CDR3 protein,CDR3 DNA,V gene,J gene,clone size,D gene
CASSSPRAVVGELFF,TGTGCCAGCAGCTCCCCCCGGGCTGTCGTTGGGGAGCTGTTTTTT,TRBV6-2/TRBV6-3,TRBJ2-2,-,-
CAHRVGHDSPLHF,TGTGCCCATCGAGTCGGGCATGATTCACCCCTCCACTTT,TRBV10-3,TRBJ1-6,-,-
CASSGTDSRGMKKLFF,TGTGCCAGCAGCGGAACAGACAGTAGAGGAATGAAAAAGCTGTTTTTT,TRBV9,TRBJ1-4,-,-
CASGGPQPQHF,TGTGCCAGCGGGGGGCCACAGCCCCAGCATTTT,TRBV28,TRBJ1-5,-,-
CASSGLYRVEAFF,TGTGCCAGTAGTGGGTTATACAGGGTAGAGGCTTTCTTT,TRBV19,TRBJ1-1,-,-
CASSKIPPPYGYTF,TGTGCCAGCAGCAAAATTCCCCCGCCCTATGGCTACACCTTC,TRBV21-1,TRBJ1-2,-,-
CASSVTDSPLHF,TGTGCCAGCAGCGTGACAGATTCACCCCTCCACTTT,TRBV28,TRBJ1-6,-,-
CASADRTNTEAFF,TGTGCCAGCGCGGACAGGACGAACACTGAAGCTTTCTTT,TRBV2,TRBJ1-1,-,TRBD1
CASSQESPLHF,TGTGCCAGCAGCCAGGAGTCACCCCTCCACTTT,TRBV12-3/TRBV12-4,TRBJ1-6,-,-
CASSPSYEQYF,TGTGCCAGCAGCCCGAGCTACGAGCAGTACTTC,TRBV7-8,TRBJ2-7,-,-
CASRNSGGAYNEQFF,TGTGCCAGCAGAAATAGCGGGGGTGCCTACAATGAGCAGTTCTTC,TRBV28,TRBJ2-1,-,TRBD2
CAWSEKSTDTQYF,TGTGCCTGGAGTGAGAAAAGCACAGATACGCAGTATTTT,TRBV30,TRBJ2-3,-,-
CASSLPTLTDTQYF,TGTGCCAGCAGTTTACCGACCTTAACAGATACGCAGTATTTT,TRBV28,TRBJ2-3,-,-
CASSLAGRGYGYTF,TGTGCCAGCAGCTTAGCGGGCAGGGGGTATGGCTACACCTTC,TRBV7-2,TRBJ1-2,-,TRBD1
CASSDRGDTQYF,TGTGCCAGCAGCGATAGGGGAGATACGCAGTATTTT,TRBV9,TRBJ2-3,-,-
CASSTGTSAAAEQFF,TGTGCCAGTAGTACCGGGACTAGCGCGGCGGCGGAGCAGTTCTTC,TRBV19,TRBJ2-1,-,TRBD2
CASSSVLRTDTQYF,TGTGCCAGCAGTAGTGTCTTGCGCACAGATACGCAGTATTTT,TRBV2,TRBJ2-3,once,-
CAISESRSALHTF,TGTGCCATCAGTGAGTCGAGGTCAGCTTTGCACACCTTC,TRBV10-3,TRBJ1-2,-,-
CASSQEGTDTQYF,TGTGCCAGCAGCCAAGAGGGGACAGATACGCAGTATTTT,TRBV9,TRBJ2-3,-,-
CASSYSGLDGYTF,TGTGCCAGCAGTTACTCGGGCCTGGATGGCTACACCTTC,TRBV6-5,TRBJ1-2,-,-
CASSTGVEQYF,TGTGCCAGCAGTACAGGGGTCGAGCAGTACTTC,TRBV12-3/TRBV12-4,TRBJ2-7,-,TRBD1
CSASTDSSYEQYF,TGCAGTGCTAGTACCGACTCTTCCTACGAGCAGTACTTC,TRBV20-1,TRBJ2-7,-,-
CSASYGGSMNTEAFF,TGCAGTGCTAGTTACGGGGGCAGCATGAACACTGAAGCTTTCTTT,TRBV20-1,TRBJ1-1,-,-
CASRVDRGGNNEQFF,TGTGCCAGCAGGGTCGACAGGGGTGGGAACAATGAGCAGTTCTTC,TRBV2,TRBJ2-1,-,TRBD1
CASSQGVVNYGYTF,TGCGCCAGCAGCCAAGGAGTGGTCAACTATGGCTACACCTTC,TRBV4-1,TRBJ1-2,-,-
CASSPQGERGYTF,TGTGCCAGCAGCCCACAGGGGGAGCGCGGCTACACCTTC,TRBV6-2/TRBV6-3,TRBJ1-2,once,TRBD1
CASTGLAGVSYEQYF,TGTGCCAGCACAGGTCTAGCGGGGGTCTCCTACGAGCAGTACTTC,TRBV6-5,TRBJ2-7,-,TRBD2
CASSLAPGGAPYEQYF,TGCGCCAGCAGCTTGGCCCCAGGGGGGGCCCCCTACGAGCAGTACTTC,TRBV5-1,TRBJ2-7,-,-
CASSILQDGSYEQYF,TGTGCCAGTAGTATCCTTCAGGACGGGAGCTACGAGCAGTACTTC,TRBV19,TRBJ2-7,-,-